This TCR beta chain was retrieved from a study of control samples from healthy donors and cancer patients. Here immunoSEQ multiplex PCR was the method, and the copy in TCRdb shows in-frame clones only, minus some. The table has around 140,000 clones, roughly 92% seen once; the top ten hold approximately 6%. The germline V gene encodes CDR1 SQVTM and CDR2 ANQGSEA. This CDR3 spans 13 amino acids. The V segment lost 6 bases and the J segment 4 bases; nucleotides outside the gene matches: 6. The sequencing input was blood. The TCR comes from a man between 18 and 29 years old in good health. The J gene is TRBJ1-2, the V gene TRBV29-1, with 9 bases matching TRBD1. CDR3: CSVGPGQGYGYTF. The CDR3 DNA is TGCAGCGTCGGTCCGGGACAGGGCTATGGCTACACCTTC.